The TCR beta chain under discussion was sequenced for a study of blood T cell repertoires in COVID-19. Study at large: Spain, Italy and the United States supplied samples that represented acute and convalescent COVID-19. In each case, the material was cDNA or gDNA derived from T cells, B-cell-depleted T cells, or PBMCs.

Methods used by the authors: Reference gene primers were amplified, and this amplification served to estimate nucleated cell counts. Sequenced by immunoSEQ multiplex PCR; TCRdb stores in-frame clones only, minus some. The DNA gave D and trimming, while V, J and clone size come from that table. The table has fewer than 200,000 clones, approximately 79% seen once. V lost 5 bases, J lost 5 bases, and 15 bases lay in between. The CDR3 loop spans 14 amino acids. From germline, CDR1 is MNHEY and CDR2 SMNVEV (reference sequence). V and J are TRBV27 and TRBJ1-1; TRBD1 might be the D (5 bases). This TCR derives from a woman aged 70-85 years with acute or convalescent COVID-19. Sequenced input: peripheral blood. DNA of the CDR3: TGTGCCAGCAGTACCGTCGGGGGGAATACTGAAGCTTTCTTT. The encoded protein is CASSTVGGNTEAFF.